The T cell receptor (beta chain) under discussion was sequenced for a study of blood T cell repertoires in COVID-19. Looking at the study overall: COVID-19 samples, acute and convalescent, were from the United States, Italy and Spain.

Trimming took 5 bases from V and 4 from J; bases not matched to a gene: 13. The CDR3 is 17 residues long. Germline V gene sequence: CDR1 MNHEY, CDR2 SMNVEV (reference sequence). TCRdb keeps only in-frame clones here, not all; method: immunoSEQ multiplex PCR. The sample includes 540,000 or so clones, about 89% of them seen just once. Recruited during active infection, patients (from Seattle) were subsequently followed longitudinally. The origin of this receptor is a woman in her fifties or sixties with COVID-19, enrolled during active disease. The genes are TRBV27 and TRBJ1-5, with 8 positions matching TRBD1. The source material was peripheral blood. The CDR3 protein is CASSPRAGGLGNQPQHF. Written as DNA, the CDR3 is TGTGCCAGCAGTCCCCGGGCAGGGGGCTTAGGGAATCAGCCCCAGCATTTT.